This TCR beta chain derives from a study of T cell repertoires in cytomegalovirus infection. Study as a whole: It can be stated that public TCR beta signatures indicated CMV infection as well as a matching HLA type. Overall study results and limits: What dominated the ex vivo response were HLA-C-restricted CMV-specific TCR beta clonotypes.

TCRdb itself ran the reads through MiXCR, one entry per CDR3 protein. The sample contains some 680,000 distinct CDR3 sequences, 35% of which appear only once. From germline, CDR1 is SGHTA and CDR2 FQGNSA. The CDR3 is 20 amino acids. V shed 2 bases and J 0 bases; nucleotides not matched to a gene: 11. This clonotype was seen more than once but under ten times. No antigen is known for it. The origin of this receptor is a human donor in good health (CMV status not recorded). Some clones in this sample may be carry-over from other donors' samples. The specimen sequenced was PBMCs. The chain combines TRBV7-2 with TRBJ2-1; 12 bases are a match to TRBD2. CDR3 loop: CASSLQGLAGGPRSYNEQFF. DNA of the CDR3: TGTGCCAGCAGCTTACAGGGTCTAGCGGGGGGGCCGCGCTCCTACAATGAGCAGTTCTTC.